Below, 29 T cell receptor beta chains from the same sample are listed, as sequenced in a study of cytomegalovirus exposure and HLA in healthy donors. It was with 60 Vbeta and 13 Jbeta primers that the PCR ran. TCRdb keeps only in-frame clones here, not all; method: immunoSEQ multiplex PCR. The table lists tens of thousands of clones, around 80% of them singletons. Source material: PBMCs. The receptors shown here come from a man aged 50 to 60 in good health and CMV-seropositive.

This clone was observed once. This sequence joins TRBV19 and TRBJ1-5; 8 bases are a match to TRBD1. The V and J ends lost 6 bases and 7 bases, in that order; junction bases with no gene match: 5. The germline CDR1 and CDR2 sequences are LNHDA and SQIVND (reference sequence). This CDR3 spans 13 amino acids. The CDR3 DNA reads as TGTGCCAGTAGCGAGACAGGGGTACAGCCCCAGCATTTT. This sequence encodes CASSETGVQPQHF.

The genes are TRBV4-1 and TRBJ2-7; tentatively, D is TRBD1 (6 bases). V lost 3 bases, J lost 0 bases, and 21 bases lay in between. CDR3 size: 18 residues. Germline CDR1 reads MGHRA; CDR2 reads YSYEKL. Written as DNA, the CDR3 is TGCGCCAGCAGCCATGCCATAACTCGGACAGTCAACTCCTACGAGCAGTACTTC. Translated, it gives CASSHAITRTVNSYEQYF.

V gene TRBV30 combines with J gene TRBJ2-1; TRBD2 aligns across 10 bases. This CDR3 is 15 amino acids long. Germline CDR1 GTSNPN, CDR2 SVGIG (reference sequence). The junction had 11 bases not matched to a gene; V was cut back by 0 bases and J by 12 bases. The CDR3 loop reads CAWSVMSSGSTRQFF. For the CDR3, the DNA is TGTGCCTGGAGTGTAATGTCTAGCGGGAGTACGCGGCAGTTCTTC.

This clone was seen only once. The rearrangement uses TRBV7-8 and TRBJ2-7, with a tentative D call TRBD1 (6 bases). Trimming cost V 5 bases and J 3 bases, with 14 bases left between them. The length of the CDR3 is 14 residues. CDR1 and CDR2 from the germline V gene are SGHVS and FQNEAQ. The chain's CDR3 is CASSPQRGGYEQYF. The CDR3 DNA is TGTGCCAGCAGCCCCCAAAGAGGGGGCTACGAGCAGTACTTC.

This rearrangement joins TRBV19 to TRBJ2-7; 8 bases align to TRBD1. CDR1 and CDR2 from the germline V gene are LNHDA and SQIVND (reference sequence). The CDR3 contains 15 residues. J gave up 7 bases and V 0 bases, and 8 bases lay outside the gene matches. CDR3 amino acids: CASSIDRSRGREQYF. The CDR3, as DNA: TGTGCCAGTAGTATAGATCGGTCCAGGGGGCGGGAGCAGTACTTC. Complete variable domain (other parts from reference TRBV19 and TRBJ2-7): DGGITQSPKYLFRKEGQNVTLSCEQNLNHDAMYWYRQDPGQGLRLIYYSQIVNDFQKGDIAEGYSVSREKKESFPLTVTSAQKNPTAFYLCASSIDRSRGREQYFGPGTRLTVT.

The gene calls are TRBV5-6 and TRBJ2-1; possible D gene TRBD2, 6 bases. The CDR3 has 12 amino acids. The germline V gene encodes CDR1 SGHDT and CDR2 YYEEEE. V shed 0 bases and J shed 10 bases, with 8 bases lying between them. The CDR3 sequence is CASSLGAGEQFF. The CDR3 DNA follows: TGTGCCAGCAGCTTGGGGGCGGGGGAGCAGTTCTTC.

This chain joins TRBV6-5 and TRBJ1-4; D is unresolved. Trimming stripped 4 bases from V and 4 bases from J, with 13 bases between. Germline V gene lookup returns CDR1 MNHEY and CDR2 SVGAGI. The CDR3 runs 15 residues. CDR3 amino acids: CASSSSTRFNEKLFF. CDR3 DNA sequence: TGTGCCAGCAGTTCCTCGACCAGGTTTAATGAAAAACTGTTTTTT.

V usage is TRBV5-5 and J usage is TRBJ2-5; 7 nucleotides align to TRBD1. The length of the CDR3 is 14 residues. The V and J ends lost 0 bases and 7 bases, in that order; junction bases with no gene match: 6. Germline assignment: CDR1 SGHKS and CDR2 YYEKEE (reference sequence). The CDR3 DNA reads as TGTGCCAGCAGCTTGGCCGAGGGGGCTGTGACCCAGTACTTC. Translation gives CASSLAEGAVTQYF.

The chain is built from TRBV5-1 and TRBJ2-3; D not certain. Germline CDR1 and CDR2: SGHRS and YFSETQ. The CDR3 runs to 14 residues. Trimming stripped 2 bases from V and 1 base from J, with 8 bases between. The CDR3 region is CASSFAVGTDTQYF. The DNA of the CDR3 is TGCGCCAGCAGCTTTGCGGTGGGCACAGATACGCAGTATTTT.

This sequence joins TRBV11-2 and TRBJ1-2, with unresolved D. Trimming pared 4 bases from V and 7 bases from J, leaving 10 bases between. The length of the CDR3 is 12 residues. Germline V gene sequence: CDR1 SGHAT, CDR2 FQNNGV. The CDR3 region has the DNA TGTGCCAGCAGCTCGGGATGGTCTGGCTACACCTTC. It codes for CASSSGWSGYTF.

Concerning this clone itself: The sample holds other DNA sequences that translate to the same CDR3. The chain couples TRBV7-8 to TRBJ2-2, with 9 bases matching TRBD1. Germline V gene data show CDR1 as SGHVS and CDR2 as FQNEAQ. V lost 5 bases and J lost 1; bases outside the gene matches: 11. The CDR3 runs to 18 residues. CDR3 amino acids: CASSLQAPGQGNTGELFF. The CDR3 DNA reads TGTGCCAGCAGCCTACAAGCCCCGGGACAGGGGAACACCGGGGAGCTGTTTTTT.

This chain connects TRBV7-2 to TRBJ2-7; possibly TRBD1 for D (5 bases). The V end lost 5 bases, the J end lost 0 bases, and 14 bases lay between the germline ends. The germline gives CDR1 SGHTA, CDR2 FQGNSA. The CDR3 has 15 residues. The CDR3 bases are TGTGCCAGCAGCCCCAGTGGCCAGGGCTCCTACGAGCAGTACTTC. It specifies CASSPSGQGSYEQYF.

This CDR3 reads CASSGMGQRETQYF. In DNA form, the CDR3 reads TGTGCCAGCAGTGGGATGGGACAGCGGGAGACCCAGTACTTC. This chain links TRBV6-1 with TRBJ2-5; 7 bases map to TRBD1. The CDR3 loop spans 14 amino acids. Trimming cost V 4 bases and J 5 bases; bases outside gene matches: 7. Per the germline V gene, CDR1 is MNHNS and CDR2 is SASEGT.

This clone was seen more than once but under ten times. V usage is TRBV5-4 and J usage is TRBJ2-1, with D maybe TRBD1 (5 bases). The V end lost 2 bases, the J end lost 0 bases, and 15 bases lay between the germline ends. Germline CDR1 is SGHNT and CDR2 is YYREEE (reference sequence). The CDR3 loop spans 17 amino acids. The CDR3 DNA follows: TGTGCCAGCAGCTTTGGGGCTATCAAAAGCTCCTACAATGAGCAGTTCTTC. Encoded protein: CASSFGAIKSSYNEQFF.

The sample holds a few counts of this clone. CDR3 residues: CATSSIGETQYF. The CDR3 bases are TGCGCCACCTCGTCCATCGGAGAGACCCAGTACTTC. This chain connects TRBV5-1 to TRBJ2-5; D not resolved. Germline V gives CDR1 SGHRS, CDR2 YFSETQ. This CDR3 is built from 12 residues. V gave up 9 bases and J gave up 4 bases, with 13 bases separating them.

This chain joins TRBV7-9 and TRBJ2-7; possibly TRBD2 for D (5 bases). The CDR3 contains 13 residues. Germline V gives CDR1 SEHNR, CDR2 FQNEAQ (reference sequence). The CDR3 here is CGVASLVSYEQYF. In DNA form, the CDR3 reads TGTGGGGTGGCTAGCCTGGTCTCCTACGAGCAGTACTTC.

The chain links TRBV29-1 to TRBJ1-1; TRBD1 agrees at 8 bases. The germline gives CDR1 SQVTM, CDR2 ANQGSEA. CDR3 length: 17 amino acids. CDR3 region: CRPPGQELPTPNTEAFF. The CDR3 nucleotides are TGCAGGCCTCCGGGACAGGAATTACCTACCCCGAACACTGAAGCTTTCTTT.

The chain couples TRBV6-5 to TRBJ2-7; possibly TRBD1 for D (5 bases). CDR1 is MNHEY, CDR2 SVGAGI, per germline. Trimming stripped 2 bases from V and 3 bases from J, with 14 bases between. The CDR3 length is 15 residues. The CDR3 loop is CASSYGRGSVYEQYF. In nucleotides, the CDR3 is TGTGCCAGCAGTTACGGTAGGGGAAGTGTCTACGAGCAGTACTTC.

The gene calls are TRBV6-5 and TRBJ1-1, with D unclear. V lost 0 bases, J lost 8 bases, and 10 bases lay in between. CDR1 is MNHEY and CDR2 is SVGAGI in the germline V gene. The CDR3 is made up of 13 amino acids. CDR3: CASSYSRDREAFF. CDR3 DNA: TGTGCCAGCAGTTACTCGAGAGATCGGGAAGCTTTCTTT.

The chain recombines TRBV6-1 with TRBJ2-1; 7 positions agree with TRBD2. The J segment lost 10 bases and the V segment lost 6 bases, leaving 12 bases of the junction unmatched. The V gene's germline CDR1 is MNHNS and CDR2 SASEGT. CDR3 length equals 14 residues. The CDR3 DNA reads TGTGCCAGCAGCTCCGCGGGAGCCCCAGAGGAGCAGTTCTTC. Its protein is CASSSAGAPEEQFF.

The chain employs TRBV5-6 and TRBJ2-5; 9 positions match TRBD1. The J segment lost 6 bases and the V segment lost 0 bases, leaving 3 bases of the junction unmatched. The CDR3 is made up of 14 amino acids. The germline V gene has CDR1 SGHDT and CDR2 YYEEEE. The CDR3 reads CASSLGQGGKTQYF. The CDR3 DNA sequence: TGTGCCAGCAGCTTGGGACAGGGGGGTAAGACCCAGTACTTC. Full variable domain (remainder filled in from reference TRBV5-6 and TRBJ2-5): DAGVTQSPTHLIKTRGQQVTLRCSPKSGHDTVSWYQQALGQGPQFIFQYYEEEERQRGNFPDRFSGHQFPNYSSELNVNALLLGDSALYLCASSLGQGGKTQYFGPGTRLLVL.

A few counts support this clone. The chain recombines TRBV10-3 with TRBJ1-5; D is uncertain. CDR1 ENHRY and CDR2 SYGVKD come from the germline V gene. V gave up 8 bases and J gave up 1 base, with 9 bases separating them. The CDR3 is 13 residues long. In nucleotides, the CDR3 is TGTGCCATCCGAGAATGGAGCAATCAGCCCCAGCATTTT. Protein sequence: CAIREWSNQPQHF.

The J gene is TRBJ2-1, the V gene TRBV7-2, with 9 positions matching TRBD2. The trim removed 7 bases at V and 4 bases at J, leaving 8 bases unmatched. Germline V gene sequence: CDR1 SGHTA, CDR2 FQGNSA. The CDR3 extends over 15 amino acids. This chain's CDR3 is CASTLSGSGYNEQFF. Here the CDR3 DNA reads TGTGCCAGCACCCTTAGCGGGAGTGGGTACAATGAGCAGTTCTTC.

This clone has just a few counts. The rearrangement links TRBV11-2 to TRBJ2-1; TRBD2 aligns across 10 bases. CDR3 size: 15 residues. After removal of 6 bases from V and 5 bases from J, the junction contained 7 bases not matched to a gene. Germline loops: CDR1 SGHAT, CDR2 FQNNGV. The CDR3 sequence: CASSYPGLANNEQFF. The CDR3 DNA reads TGTGCCAGCAGTTACCCGGGACTAGCGAACAATGAGCAGTTCTTC.

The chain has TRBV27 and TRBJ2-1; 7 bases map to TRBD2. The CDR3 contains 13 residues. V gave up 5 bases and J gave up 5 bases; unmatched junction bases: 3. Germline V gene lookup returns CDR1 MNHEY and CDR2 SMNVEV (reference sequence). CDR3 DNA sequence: TGTGCCAGCAGTCCAGCGGGGAACAATGAGCAGTTCTTC. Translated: CASSPAGNNEQFF.

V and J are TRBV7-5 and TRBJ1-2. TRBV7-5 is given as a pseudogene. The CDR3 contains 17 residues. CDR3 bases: TGTGTCAGAAGCTTAGATGGGGGGGGACAAGAGGACTATGGCTACACCTTC. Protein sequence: CVRSLDGGGQEDYGYTF.

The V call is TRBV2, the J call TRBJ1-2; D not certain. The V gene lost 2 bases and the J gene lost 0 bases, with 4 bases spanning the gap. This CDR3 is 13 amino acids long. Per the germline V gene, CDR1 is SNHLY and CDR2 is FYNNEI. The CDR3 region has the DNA TGTGCCAGCAGTGAATCCTCTAACTATGGCTACACCTTC. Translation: CASSESSNYGYTF.

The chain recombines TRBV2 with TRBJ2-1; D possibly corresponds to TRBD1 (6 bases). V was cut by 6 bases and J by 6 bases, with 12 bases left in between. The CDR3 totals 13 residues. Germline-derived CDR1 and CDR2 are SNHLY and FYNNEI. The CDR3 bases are TGTGCCAGCAGAGAGACAGGATCCAATGAGCAGTTCTTC. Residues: CASRETGSNEQFF.

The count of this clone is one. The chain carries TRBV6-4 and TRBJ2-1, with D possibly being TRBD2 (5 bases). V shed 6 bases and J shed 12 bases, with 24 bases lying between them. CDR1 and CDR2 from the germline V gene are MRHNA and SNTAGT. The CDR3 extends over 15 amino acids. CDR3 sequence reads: CASSAEDAGPFGQFF. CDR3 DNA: TGTGCCAGCAGCGCGGAGGATGCGGGTCCCTTTGGGCAGTTCTTC.